These 6 T cell receptor beta chains came from one sample sequenced in a study of lymphopenia after photon versus proton radiotherapy. Data came from immunoSEQ multiplex PCR; TCRdb stores just in-frame clones and leaves some out. The data show 50,000 to 75,000 clones, around 87% seen once. Here the sequenced sample was peripheral blood, taken from a patient treated with photon-based radiotherapy. Receptor source: a man aged 35-49 years with gastric cancer.

The V gene is TRBV6-1, the J gene TRBJ1-5; D is unresolved. The CDR3 length is 14 residues. The germline gives CDR1 MNHNS, CDR2 SASEGT. V dropped 5 bases and J dropped 4 bases, with 12 bases sitting between them. This CDR3 is CASSPIATNQPQHF. CDR3 nucleotides: TGTGCCAGCAGTCCCATCGCTACTAATCAGCCCCAGCATTTT.

This chain connects TRBV6-1 to TRBJ1-1, with 7 bases that match TRBD1. Germline V gene sequence: CDR1 MNHNS, CDR2 SASEGT. Trimming removed 4 bases from V and 5 bases from J; junction bases left unmatched: 7. This CDR3 is built from 14 residues. The CDR3, as DNA: TGTGCCAGCAGTGTTTGGCAGGGGGGGACTGAAGCTTTCTTT. The encoded protein is CASSVWQGGTEAFF.

V and J are TRBV30 and TRBJ2-5; 8 bases are a match to TRBD1. Germline CDR1 GTSNPN, CDR2 SVGIG (reference sequence). This CDR3 is built from 13 residues. Trimming cost V 0 bases and J 5 bases; bases outside gene matches: 2. CDR3 bases: TGTGCCTGGAGTGTTAGACAGGGGGAGACCCAGTACTTC. Amino acids: CAWSVRQGETQYF.

This sequence joins TRBV27 and TRBJ1-5; D not certain. From germline, CDR1 is MNHEY and CDR2 SMNVEV (reference sequence). With 9 bases removed from V and 9 bases from J, the gap between germline ends came to 6 bases. CDR3 length: 9 amino acids. This CDR3 is CARAGPQHF. The CDR3, as DNA: TGTGCCAGAGCGGGGCCCCAGCATTTT.

In its sample, this clone was seen once. The CDR3 nucleotides read TGTGCCAGCAGCCTTACACAGGGGACTGAAGCTTTCTTT. Translated: CASSLTQGTEAFF. This rearrangement joins TRBV7-9 to TRBJ1-1; 7 bases agree with TRBD1. V lost 5 bases to trimming and J lost 5 bases; unmatched junction nucleotides: 5. CDR1 SEHNR and CDR2 FQNEAQ come from the germline V gene (reference sequence). The CDR3 covers 13 residues.

The table lists this clone with a count of one. The chain uses TRBV19 and TRBJ2-1; D might be TRBD1 or TRBD2, each matching 6 bases. The V and J ends lost 9 bases and 4 bases respectively, with 16 bases between them. Germline CDR1 and CDR2: LNHDA and SQIVND (reference sequence). This CDR3 comprises 14 residues. CDR3 bases: TGTGCCAGCGTCGCCGGGGGCCAGTACAATGAGCAGTTCTTC. Translating gives CASVAGGQYNEQFF.